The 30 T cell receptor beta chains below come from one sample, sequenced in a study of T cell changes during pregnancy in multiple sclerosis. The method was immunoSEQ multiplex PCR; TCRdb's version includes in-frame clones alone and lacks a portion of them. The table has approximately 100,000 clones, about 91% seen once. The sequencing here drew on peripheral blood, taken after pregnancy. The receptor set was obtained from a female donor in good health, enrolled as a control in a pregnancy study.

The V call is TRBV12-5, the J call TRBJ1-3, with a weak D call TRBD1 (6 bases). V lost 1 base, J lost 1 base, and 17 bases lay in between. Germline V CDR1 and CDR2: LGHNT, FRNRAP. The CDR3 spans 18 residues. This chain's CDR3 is CASGLEGTGIDSGNTIYF. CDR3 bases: TGTGCTAGTGGTTTGGAAGGTACAGGGATTGATTCTGGAAACACCATATATTTT.

CDR3 sequence: CASSLGARGSTDTQYF. The CDR3 bases are TGTGCCAGCAGCTTAGGGGCTAGGGGCAGCACAGATACGCAGTATTTT. This chain uses TRBV7-8 with TRBJ2-3; possible D gene TRBD1, 5 bases. This CDR3 spans 16 amino acids. The germline V gene encodes CDR1 SGHVS and CDR2 FQNEAQ. The V end lost 1 base, the J end lost 0 bases, and 11 bases lay between the germline ends.

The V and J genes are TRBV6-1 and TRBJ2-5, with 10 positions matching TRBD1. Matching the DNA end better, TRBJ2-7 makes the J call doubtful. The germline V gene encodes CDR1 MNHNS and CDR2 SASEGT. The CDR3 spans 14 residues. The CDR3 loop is CASTATGGLYEQYF. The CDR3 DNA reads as TGTGCCAGCACCGCGACAGGGGGCTTGTACGAGCAGTACTTC.

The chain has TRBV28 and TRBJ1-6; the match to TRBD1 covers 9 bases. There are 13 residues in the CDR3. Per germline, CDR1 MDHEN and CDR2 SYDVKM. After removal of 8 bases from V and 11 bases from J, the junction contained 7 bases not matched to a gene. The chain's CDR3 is CASGDRAKAPLHF. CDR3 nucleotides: TGTGCCAGCGGGGACAGGGCAAAAGCACCCCTCCACTTT.

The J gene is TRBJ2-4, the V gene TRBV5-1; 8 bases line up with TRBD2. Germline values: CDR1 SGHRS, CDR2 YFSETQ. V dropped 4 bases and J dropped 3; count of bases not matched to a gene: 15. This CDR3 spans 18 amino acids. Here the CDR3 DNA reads TGCGCCAGCAGCGGGGAGAGCGGGGGATTTGAGGGCAAAAACATTCAGTACTTC. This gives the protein CASSGESGGFEGKNIQYF.

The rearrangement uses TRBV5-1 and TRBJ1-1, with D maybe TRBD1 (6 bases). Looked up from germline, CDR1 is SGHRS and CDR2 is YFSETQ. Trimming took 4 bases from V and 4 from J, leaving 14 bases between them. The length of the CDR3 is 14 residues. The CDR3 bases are TGCGCCAGCAGCCCGAACAGGGCCACCACTGAAGCTTTCTTT. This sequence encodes CASSPNRATTEAFF.

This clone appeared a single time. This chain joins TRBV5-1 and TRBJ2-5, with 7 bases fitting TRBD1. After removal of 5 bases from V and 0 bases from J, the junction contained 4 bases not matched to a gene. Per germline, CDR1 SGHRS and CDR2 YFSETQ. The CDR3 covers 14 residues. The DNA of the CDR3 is TGCGCCAGCAGAAGGGACAGTTACCAAGAGACCCAGTACTTC. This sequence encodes CASRRDSYQETQYF.

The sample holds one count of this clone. CDR3 bases: TGTGCCAGCAGCCGTCAGGGACTCGAGGAGCCCCAGCATTTT. Translation: CASSRQGLEEPQHF. V is TRBV5-6 and J is TRBJ1-5; weak D call: TRBD1 (5 bases). Between the trimmed V and J ends, which lost 4 bases and 8 bases, there was a span of 16 bases. The CDR3 is 14 amino acids. Per germline, CDR1 SGHDT and CDR2 YYEEEE.

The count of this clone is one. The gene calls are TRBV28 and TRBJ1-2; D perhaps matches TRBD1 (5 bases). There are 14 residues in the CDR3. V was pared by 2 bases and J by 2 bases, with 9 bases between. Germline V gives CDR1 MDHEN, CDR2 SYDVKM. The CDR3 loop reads CASSLDSLNYGYTF. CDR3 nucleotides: TGTGCCAGCAGTTTAGACAGCTTGAACTATGGCTACACCTTC.

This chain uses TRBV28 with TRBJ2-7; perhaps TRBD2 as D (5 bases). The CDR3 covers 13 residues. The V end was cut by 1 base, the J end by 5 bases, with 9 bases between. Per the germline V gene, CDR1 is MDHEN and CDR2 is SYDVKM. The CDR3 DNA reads TGTGCCAGCAGTTTATTTTCCGGGAACGAGCAGTACTTC. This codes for CASSLFSGNEQYF.

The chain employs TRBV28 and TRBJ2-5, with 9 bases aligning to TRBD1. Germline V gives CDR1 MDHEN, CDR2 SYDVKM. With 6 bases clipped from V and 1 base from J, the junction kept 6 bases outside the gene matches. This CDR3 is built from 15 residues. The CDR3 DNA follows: TGTGCCAGCAGCGACCCGACAGGGGGCCAAGAGACCCAGTACTTC. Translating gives CASSDPTGGQETQYF.

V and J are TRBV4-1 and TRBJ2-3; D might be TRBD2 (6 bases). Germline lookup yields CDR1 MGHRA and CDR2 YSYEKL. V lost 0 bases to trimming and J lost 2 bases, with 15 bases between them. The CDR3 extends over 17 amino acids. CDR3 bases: TGCGCCAGCAGCCAAGAGATGGCGGGGACCACCACAGATACGCAGTATTTT. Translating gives CASSQEMAGTTTDTQYF.

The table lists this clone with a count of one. The CDR3 coding sequence is TGTGCCAGCAGTCGGGGTCTCTCCTACGAGCAGTACTTC. This codes for CASSRGLSYEQYF. J is TRBJ2-7 and V is TRBV28; possible D gene TRBD2, 5 bases. CDR3 length: 13 amino acids. V gave up 5 bases and J gave up 0 bases, with 8 bases separating them. The germline CDR1 and CDR2 sequences are MDHEN and SYDVKM. Based on the CDR3 plus reference TRBV28 and TRBJ2-7, the full variable domain is DVKVTQSSRYLVKRTGEKVFLECVQDMDHENMFWYRQDPGLGLRLIYFSYDVKMKEKGDIPEGYSVSREKKERFSLILESASTNQTSMYLCASSRGLSYEQYFGPGTRLTVT.

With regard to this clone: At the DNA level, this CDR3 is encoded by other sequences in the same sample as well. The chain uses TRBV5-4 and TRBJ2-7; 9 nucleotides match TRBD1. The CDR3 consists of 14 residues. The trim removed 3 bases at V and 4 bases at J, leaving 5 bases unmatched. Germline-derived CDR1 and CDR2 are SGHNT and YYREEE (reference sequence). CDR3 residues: CASSSPGQGYEQYF. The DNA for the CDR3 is TGTGCCAGCAGCTCGCCGGGACAGGGATACGAGCAGTACTTC.

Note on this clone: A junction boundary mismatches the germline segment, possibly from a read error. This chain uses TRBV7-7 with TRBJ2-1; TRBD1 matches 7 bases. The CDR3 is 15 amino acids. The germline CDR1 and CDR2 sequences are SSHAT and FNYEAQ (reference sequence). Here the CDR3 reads CASSPIRQGFVEQFF. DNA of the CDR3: TGTGCTAGCAGCCCTATAAGACAGGGTTTCGTTGAGCAGTTCTTC.

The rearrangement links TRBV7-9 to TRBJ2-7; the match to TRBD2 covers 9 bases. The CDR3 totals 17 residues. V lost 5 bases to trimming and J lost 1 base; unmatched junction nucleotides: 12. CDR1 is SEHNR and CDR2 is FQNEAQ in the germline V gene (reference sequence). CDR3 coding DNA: TGTGCCAGCAGCCCATCCGTAGCGGGAGAATGGTCCTACGAGCAGTACTTC. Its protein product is CASSPSVAGEWSYEQYF.

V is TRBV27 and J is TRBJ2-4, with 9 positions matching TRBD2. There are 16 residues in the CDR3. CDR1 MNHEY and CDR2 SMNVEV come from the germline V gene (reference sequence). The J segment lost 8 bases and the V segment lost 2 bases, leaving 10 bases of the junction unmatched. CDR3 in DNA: TGTGCCAGCAGTTTAGGGGCGGGAGGGGCTCAGGACATTCAGTACTTC. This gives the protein CASSLGAGGAQDIQYF.

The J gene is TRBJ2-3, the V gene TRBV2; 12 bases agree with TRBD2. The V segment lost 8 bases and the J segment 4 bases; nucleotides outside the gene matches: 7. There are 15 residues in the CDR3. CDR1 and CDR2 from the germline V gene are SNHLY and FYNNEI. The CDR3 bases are TGTGCCAGCTCCAGACTAGCGGGAGCGGCAGATACGCAGTATTTT. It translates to CASSRLAGAADTQYF.

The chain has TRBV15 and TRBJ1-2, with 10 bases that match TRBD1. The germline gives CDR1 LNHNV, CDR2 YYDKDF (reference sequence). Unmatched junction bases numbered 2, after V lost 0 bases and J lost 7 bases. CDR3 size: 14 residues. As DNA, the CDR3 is TGTGCCACCAGCAGAGATCGGACAGGGGGTGGCTACACCTTC. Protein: CATSRDRTGGGYTF.

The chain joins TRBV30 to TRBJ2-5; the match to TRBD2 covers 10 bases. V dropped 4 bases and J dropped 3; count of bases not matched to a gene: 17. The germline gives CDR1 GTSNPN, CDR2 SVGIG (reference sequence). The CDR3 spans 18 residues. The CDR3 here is CAWIPGWTSGALKETQYF. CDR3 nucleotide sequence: TGTGCCTGGATCCCGGGGTGGACTAGCGGAGCGCTAAAAGAGACCCAGTACTTC.

DNA for the CDR3: TGTGCCAGCAGCGAGATGATCACTAGCGGGGTTACGATGCAGTACTTC. Translated, it gives CASSEMITSGVTMQYF. The genes are TRBV7-9 and TRBJ2-7; the match to TRBD2 covers 10 bases. Per the germline V gene, CDR1 is SEHNR and CDR2 is FQNEAQ (reference sequence). The trim removed 5 bases at V and 9 bases at J, leaving 16 bases unmatched. The CDR3 runs to 16 residues.

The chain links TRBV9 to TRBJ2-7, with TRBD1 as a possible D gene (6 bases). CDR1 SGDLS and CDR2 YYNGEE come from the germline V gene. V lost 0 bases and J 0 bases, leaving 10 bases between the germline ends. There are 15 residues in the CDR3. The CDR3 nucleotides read TGTGCCAGCAGCGTAGGGTCAGGGGACTCCTACGAGCAGTACTTC. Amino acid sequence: CASSVGSGDSYEQYF. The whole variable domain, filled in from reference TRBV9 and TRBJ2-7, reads DSGVTQTPKHLITATGQRVTLRCSPRSGDLSVYWYQQSLDQGLQFLIQYYNGEERAKGNILERFSAQQFPDLHSELNLSSLELGDSALYFCASSVGSGDSYEQYFGPGTRLTVT.

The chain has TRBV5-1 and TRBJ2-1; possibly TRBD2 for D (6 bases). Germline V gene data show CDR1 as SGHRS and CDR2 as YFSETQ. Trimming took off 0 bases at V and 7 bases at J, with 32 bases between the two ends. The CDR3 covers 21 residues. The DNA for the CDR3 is TGCGCCAGCAGCTTGGCGTTGGTCCACGGGCGTCGGACGGGAGCCGCAAATGAGCAGTTCTTC. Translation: CASSLALVHGRRTGAANEQFF.

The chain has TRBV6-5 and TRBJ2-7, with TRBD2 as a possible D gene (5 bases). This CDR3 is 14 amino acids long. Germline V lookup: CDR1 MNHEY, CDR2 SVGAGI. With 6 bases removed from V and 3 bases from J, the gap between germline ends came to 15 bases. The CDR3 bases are TGTGCCAGCAGCCCCGAAGACGGGAACTACGAGCAGTACTTC. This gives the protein CASSPEDGNYEQYF.

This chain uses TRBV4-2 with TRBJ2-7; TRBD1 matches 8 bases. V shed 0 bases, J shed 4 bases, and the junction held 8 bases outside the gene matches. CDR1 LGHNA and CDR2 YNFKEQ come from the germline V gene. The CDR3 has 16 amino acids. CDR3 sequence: CASSQDVQGASYEQYF. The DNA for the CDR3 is TGTGCCAGCAGCCAAGACGTCCAGGGGGCGTCGTACGAGCAGTACTTC.

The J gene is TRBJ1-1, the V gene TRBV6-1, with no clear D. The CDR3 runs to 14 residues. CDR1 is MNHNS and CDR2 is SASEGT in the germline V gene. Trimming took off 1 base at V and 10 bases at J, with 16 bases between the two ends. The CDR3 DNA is TGTGCCAGCAGTGAAGGAGAGGCGCCGGGAGGAGCTTTCTTT. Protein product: CASSEGEAPGGAFF.

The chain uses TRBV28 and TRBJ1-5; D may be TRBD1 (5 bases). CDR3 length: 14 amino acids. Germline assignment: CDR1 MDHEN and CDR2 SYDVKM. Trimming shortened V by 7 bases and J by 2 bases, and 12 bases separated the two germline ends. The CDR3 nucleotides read TGTGCCAGCACCCTGGGACTGCGCAATCAGCCCCAGCATTTT. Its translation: CASTLGLRNQPQHF.

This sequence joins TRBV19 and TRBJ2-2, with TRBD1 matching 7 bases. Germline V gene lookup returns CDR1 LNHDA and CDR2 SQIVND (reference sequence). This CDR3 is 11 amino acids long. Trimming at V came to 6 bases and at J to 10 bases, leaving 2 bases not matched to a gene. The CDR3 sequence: CASRGGPELFF. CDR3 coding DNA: TGTGCCAGTAGAGGGGGCCCGGAGCTGTTTTTT.

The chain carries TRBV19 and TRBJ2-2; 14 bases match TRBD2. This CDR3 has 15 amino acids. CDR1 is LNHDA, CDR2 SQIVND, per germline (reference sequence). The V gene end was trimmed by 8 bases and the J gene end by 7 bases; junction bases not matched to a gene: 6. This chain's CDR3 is CASGGLAGDGGELFF. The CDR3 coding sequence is TGTGCCAGTGGGGGACTAGCGGGAGATGGCGGGGAGCTGTTTTTT.

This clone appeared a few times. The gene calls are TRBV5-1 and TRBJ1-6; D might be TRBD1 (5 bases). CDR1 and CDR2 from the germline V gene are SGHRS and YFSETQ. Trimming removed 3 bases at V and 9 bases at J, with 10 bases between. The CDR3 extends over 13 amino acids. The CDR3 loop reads CASSSDGGSPLHF. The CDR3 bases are TGCGCCAGCAGCTCGGACGGGGGTTCACCCCTCCACTTT.